The rows below give T cell receptor beta chains drawn from one sample of a study of T-cell memory formation after mild COVID-19. TCRdb ran MiXCR on the 5' RACE reads and lists one entry per CDR3 protein. The sample has over 10,000 distinct CDR3 sequences, more than 10% seen once. Specimen: PBMCs or a T cell subset sorted from them (not recorded which). All receptors derive from an adult woman who had mild COVID-19 (a few samples of this study predate the infection). Cell type and time point are not known. Each CDR3 is given with its conserved first and last residue. D genes are given only for firm matches. Clone size, where shown, is once, few, many, or a class for clones that have expanded.

d_gene	v_gene	j_gene	abundance	CDR3aa	CDR3nt
TRBD2	TRBV12-3/TRBV12-4	TRBJ2-5	many	CASSFKGSGSSLETQYF	TGTGCCAGCAGTTTCAAGGGTAGCGGGAGTTCTCTTGAGACCCAGTACTTC
TRBD1	TRBV19	TRBJ1-1	-	CASRRDRGTGALTEAFF	TGTGCCAGTAGGAGGGACAGGGGCACGGGCGCCCTGACTGAAGCTTTCTTT
-	TRBV7-9	TRBJ2-3	many	CASSSDTQYF	TGTGCCAGCAGCTCCGATACGCAGTATTTT
-	TRBV6-5	TRBJ1-4	many	CASSYSGHPRGTSEKLFF	TGTGCCAGCAGTTACTCCGGACACCCTAGGGGGACGTCTGAAAAACTGTTTTTT
-	TRBV30	TRBJ1-1	few	CAWATGINTEAFF	TGTGCCTGGGCTACAGGGATAAACACTGAAGCTTTCTTT
-	TRBV19	TRBJ2-3	few	CASSSGVSTDTQYF	TGTGCCAGTAGTAGCGGGGTTAGCACAGATACGCAGTATTTT
-	TRBV7-9	TRBJ2-3	many	CASSPVLGSDTQYF	TGTGCCAGCAGCCCCGTGTTGGGGTCAGATACGCAGTATTTT
-	TRBV5-1	TRBJ2-7	many	CASSLFPSGATYEQYF	TGCGCCAGCAGCTTGTTCCCCTCGGGGGCAACCTACGAGCAGTACTTC
-	TRBV6-2/TRBV6-3	TRBJ2-1	many	CASTQDRQYNEQFF	TGTGCCAGCACCCAAGACAGGCAGTACAATGAGCAGTTCTTC
-	TRBV12-3/TRBV12-4	TRBJ1-2	hyperexpanded	CASSSDRKPSYGYTF	TGTGCCAGCAGCTCCGACAGGAAACCCTCCTATGGCTACACCTTC
-	TRBV27	TRBJ1-3	many	CASSFDGSSGNTIYF	TGTGCCAGCAGTTTCGACGGGAGCTCTGGAAACACCATATATTTT
TRBD1	TRBV12-3/TRBV12-4	TRBJ2-2	many	CASTSPTGENTGELFF	TGTGCCAGCACCTCACCGACAGGGGAAAACACCGGGGAGCTGTTTTTT
TRBD2	TRBV2	TRBJ2-1	many	CASSGPGLAGAFSYNEQFF	TGTGCCAGCAGTGGCCCGGGACTAGCGGGGGCCTTCTCCTACAATGAGCAGTTCTTC
TRBD1	TRBV7-9	TRBJ2-1	many	CASSSLGTGGINEQFF	TGTGCCAGCAGCTCACTCGGGACAGGGGGAATCAATGAGCAGTTCTTC
TRBD2	TRBV6-5	TRBJ2-2	many	CASSYSTSGSGELFF	TGTGCCAGCAGTTACTCGACTAGCGGGTCCGGGGAGCTGTTTTTT
-	TRBV10-2	TRBJ2-7	many	CASSDTTSAYEQYF	TGCGCCAGCAGTGACACCACCTCTGCTTACGAGCAGTACTTC
-	TRBV20-1	TRBJ2-7	many	CSAREDRIYEQYF	TGCAGTGCTAGAGAAGACAGGATCTACGAGCAGTACTTC
-	TRBV5-1	TRBJ2-1	many	CASRLGPVDDFNEQFF	TGCGCCAGCAGATTGGGACCTGTCGATGATTTCAATGAGCAGTTCTTC
TRBD1	TRBV7-2	TRBJ2-3	few	CASSFLTGWELQDTQYF	TGTGCCAGCAGCTTTTTGACAGGGTGGGAACTCCAGGATACGCAGTATTTT
TRBD2	TRBV6-5	TRBJ2-6	many	CASSLTDGRFGANVLTF	TGTGCCAGCAGCCTAACGGACGGGAGGTTTGGGGCCAACGTCCTGACTTTC
-	TRBV5-6	TRBJ2-1	many	CASDSRESSYNEQFF	TGTGCCAGCGACAGTAGGGAGAGCTCCTACAATGAGCAGTTCTTC
-	TRBV9	TRBJ1-1	many	CASSVPGASSTEAFF	TGTGCCAGCAGCGTACCAGGGGCGTCTAGCACTGAAGCTTTCTTT
TRBD1	TRBV7-9	TRBJ1-2	medium-sized	CASSLGQGVEGYTF	TGTGCCAGCAGCCTGGGACAGGGAGTAGAAGGCTACACCTTC
-	TRBV5-1	TRBJ1-2	many	CASSFTGYGYTF	TGCGCCAGCAGCTTCACTGGGTATGGCTACACCTTC
TRBD1	TRBV19	TRBJ2-5	many	CASSGGQGWETQYF	TGTGCCAGTAGTGGTGGACAGGGCTGGGAGACCCAGTACTTC
TRBD2	TRBV5-5	TRBJ2-7	many	CASSRTSGGAYEQYF	TGTGCCAGCAGCCGGACTAGCGGGGGGGCGTACGAGCAGTACTTC
-	TRBV6-5	TRBJ2-5	many	CASSSGHQETQYF	TGTGCCAGCAGCTCGGGACACCAAGAGACCCAGTACTTC
-	TRBV15	TRBJ2-1	many	CATSRAGTEQFF	TGTGCCACCAGCAGGGCCGGGACCGAGCAGTTCTTC
TRBD1	TRBV19	TRBJ2-7	-	CASSPGTGVIPYEQYF	TGTGCCAGTAGTCCGGGGACAGGGGTCATCCCATACGAGCAGTACTTC
-	TRBV4-2	TRBJ2-7	many	CASSGTAGEQYF	TGTGCCAGCAGCGGCACGGCAGGGGAGCAGTACTTC
TRBD2	TRBV7-9	TRBJ2-7	-	CASSSTSVDEQYF	TGTGCCAGCAGCTCGACTAGCGTAGACGAGCAGTACTTC
-	TRBV19	TRBJ2-7	many	CAIPGGTTDALEYF	TGTGCCATCCCTGGGGGGACGACAGATGCGTTGGAGTACTTC
-	TRBV6-2/TRBV6-3	TRBJ2-3	many	CASSYGYLGLSTDTQYF	TGTGCCAGCAGTTACGGCTATCTAGGGCTTAGCACAGATACGCAGTATTTT
-	TRBV4-2	TRBJ2-7	many	CASSQDDPAGRTYEQYF	TGTGCCAGCAGCCAAGACGATCCAGCAGGAAGAACCTACGAGCAGTACTTC
-	TRBV7-6	TRBJ2-5	many	CASSLGKNQETQYF	TGTGCCAGCAGCTTAGGGAAGAACCAAGAGACCCAGTACTTC
-	TRBV9	TRBJ1-2	-	CASSGDPGYGYTF	TGTGCCAGCAGCGGTGACCCGGGCTATGGCTACACCTTC
-	TRBV14	TRBJ2-7	many	CASSTWTHTTRNEQYF	TGTGCCAGCAGCACCTGGACCCATACCACGAGGAACGAGCAGTACTTC
-	TRBV4-3	TRBJ1-1	many	CASSQERGFTEAFF	TGCGCCAGCAGCCAAGAGAGGGGGTTCACTGAAGCTTTCTTT
TRBD1	TRBV27	TRBJ1-1	many	CASSSGQGAATEAFF	TGTGCCAGCAGTTCAGGACAGGGAGCGGCCACTGAAGCTTTCTTT
TRBD2	TRBV5-1	TRBJ2-2	-	CASSWTSGSWSGELFF	TGCGCCAGCAGCTGGACTAGCGGGAGTTGGTCCGGGGAGCTGTTTTTT
-	TRBV5-1	TRBJ2-1	-	CASSKEGAGNEQFF	TGCGCCAGCAGCAAGGAAGGAGCGGGCAATGAGCAGTTCTTC
-	TRBV2	TRBJ2-3	many	CASSEIYQKYF	TGTGCCAGCAGTGAAATATACCAGAAGTATTTT
-	TRBV2	TRBJ1-5	many	CASSPDLGNQPQHF	TGTGCCAGCAGTCCTGACCTGGGGAATCAGCCCCAGCATTTT
-	TRBV6-1	TRBJ1-2	many	CATAGPGTTYGYTF	TGTGCCACAGCGGGCCCAGGGACCACCTATGGCTACACCTTC
TRBD1	TRBV29-1	TRBJ1-4	many	CSVVPATGVREKLFF	TGCAGCGTTGTGCCCGCGACAGGGGTGAGGGAAAAACTGTTTTTT
-	TRBV6-5	TRBJ2-7	many	CASSSTDTSYEQYF	TGTGCCAGCAGTTCAACTGACACGTCCTACGAGCAGTACTTC
-	TRBV12-3/TRBV12-4	TRBJ2-1	-	CASSLLASVYEQFF	TGTGCCAGCAGTTTATTGGCCAGCGTCTATGAGCAGTTCTTC
TRBD1	TRBV27	TRBJ1-5	many	CASRPTGTGGFYSNQPQHF	TGTGCCAGCAGACCGACCGGGACAGGGGGTTTCTATAGCAATCAGCCCCAGCATTTT
-	TRBV5-6	TRBJ2-1	-	CASSLIYNEQFF	TGTGCCAGCAGCTTAATCTACAATGAGCAGTTCTTC
-	TRBV27	TRBJ1-1	many	CASSKGITEAFF	TGTGCCAGCAGTAAGGGTATCACTGAAGCTTTCTTT
TRBD1	TRBV12-3/TRBV12-4	TRBJ2-7	many	CASSPSRTGVHEQYF	TGTGCCAGCAGTCCCTCTCGGACAGGGGTCCACGAGCAGTACTTC
-	TRBV6-5	TRBJ2-3	many	CASSYSDSTDTQYF	TGTGCCAGCAGTTACTCGGACAGCACAGATACGCAGTATTTT
-	TRBV7-8	TRBJ2-1	-	CASSLVISSSYNEQFF	TGTGCCAGCAGCTTAGTGATCTCCAGCTCCTACAATGAGCAGTTCTTC